Below, 2 T cell receptor beta chains from the same sample are listed, as sequenced in a study of Graves' ophthalmopathy and Graves' hyperthyroidism. Amplification of the TCR beta CDR3 regions used RNA transcripts (as template). An initial RT-PCR round employing HTBI primers preceded a second-round multiplex PCR. TCRdb passed the multiplex PCR reads through MiXCR, listing each CDR3 protein once. The sample records around 1.1 million distinct CDR3 sequences, roughly two fifths being singletons. Sequences were obtained from peripheral blood or thyroid tissue (not recorded which). The receptor source for this set is an adult man with Graves' hyperthyroidism.

The sample holds a few counts of this clonotype. The rearrangement links TRBV28 to TRBJ1-2; D is ambiguous. Trimming took off 4 bases at V and 4 bases at J, with 19 bases between the two ends. In germline, CDR1 is MDHEN, CDR2 SYDVKM. The CDR3 covers 16 residues. The CDR3 protein is CASSSGAGVQFYGYTF. CDR3 DNA: TGTGCCAGCAGTTCGGGAGCGGGTGTGCAGTTCTATGGCTACACCTTC.

Many counts were recorded for this clonotype. The chain uses TRBV29-1 and TRBJ2-2; possible D gene TRBD1, 6 bases. V was trimmed by 5 bases and J by 6 bases, leaving 16 bases between them. Germline V gene lookup returns CDR1 SQVTM and CDR2 ANQGSEA. The CDR3 loop spans 14 amino acids. CDR3: CSVLGQGFAGELFF. The CDR3 DNA sequence: TGCAGCGTTTTAGGGCAGGGGTTTGCCGGGGAGCTGTTTTTT.